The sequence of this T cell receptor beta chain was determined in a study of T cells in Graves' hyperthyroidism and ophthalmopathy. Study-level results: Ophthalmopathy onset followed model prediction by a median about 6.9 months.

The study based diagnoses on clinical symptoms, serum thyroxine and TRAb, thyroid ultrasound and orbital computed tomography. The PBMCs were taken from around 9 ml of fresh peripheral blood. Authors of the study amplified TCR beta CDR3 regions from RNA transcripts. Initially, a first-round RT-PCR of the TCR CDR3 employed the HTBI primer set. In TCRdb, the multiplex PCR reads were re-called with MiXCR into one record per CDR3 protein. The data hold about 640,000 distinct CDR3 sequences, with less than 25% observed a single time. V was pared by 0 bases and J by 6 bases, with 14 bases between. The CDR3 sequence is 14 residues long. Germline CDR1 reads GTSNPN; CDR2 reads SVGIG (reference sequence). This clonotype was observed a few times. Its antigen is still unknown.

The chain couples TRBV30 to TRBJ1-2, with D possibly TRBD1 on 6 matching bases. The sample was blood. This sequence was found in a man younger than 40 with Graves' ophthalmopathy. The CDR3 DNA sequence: TGTGCCTGGAGTGTAAGTCAGGGGAGCAATGGCTACACCTTC. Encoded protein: CAWSVSQGSNGYTF.